The 28 T cell receptor beta chains below all came from one sample that was sequenced in a study of PD-1 blockade in classical Hodgkin lymphoma. Every patient was affected by relapse after autologous stem cell transplantation, while exposure to brentuximab vedotin was not uniform. Sequencing used immunoSEQ multiplex PCR; TCRdb keeps in-frame clones, though not all of them. The repertoire holds about 14,000 clones, with around 83% as singletons. The material was peripheral blood mononuclear cells (PBMCs), obtained before the second cycle of nivolumab. The receptors were gathered from a human donor with classical Hodgkin lymphoma.

The chain is built from TRBV5-6 and TRBJ1-2, with a tentative D call TRBD1 (5 bases). Germline CDR1 reads SGHDT; CDR2 reads YYEEEE. Trimming shortened V by 7 bases and J by 0 bases, and 13 bases separated the two germline ends. The CDR3 runs to 14 residues. In DNA, the CDR3 is TGTGCCAGCGGCCCTGGGGCTGCTAACTATGGCTACACCTTC. This gives the protein CASGPGAANYGYTF.

In this sample, this clone is medium-sized. This chain links TRBV28 with TRBJ1-4; 7 bases are shared with TRBD1. CDR1 is MDHEN, CDR2 SYDVKM, per germline. The CDR3 loop spans 15 amino acids. The junction had 11 bases not matched to a gene; V was cut back by 5 bases and J by 8 bases. The CDR3 protein is CASSPGWTGREKLFF. DNA for the CDR3: TGTGCCAGCAGTCCAGGTTGGACAGGAAGGGAAAAACTGTTTTTT.

The sample holds a few counts of this clone. This sequence joins TRBV4-1 and TRBJ1-5; D possibly corresponds to TRBD1 (5 bases). Germline CDR1 is MGHRA and CDR2 is YSYEKL. V was pared by 1 base and J by 3 bases, with 10 bases between. The CDR3 totals 15 residues. CDR3 nucleotides: TGCGCCAGCAGCCAAGGTCCAGGGAACAATCAGCCCCAGCATTTT. Encoded protein: CASSQGPGNNQPQHF.

This clone turned up a few times. The chain carries TRBV5-8 and TRBJ1-5; TRBD1 agrees at 9 bases. CDR1 is SGHTS, CDR2 YDEGEE, per germline. Trimming removed 4 bases from V and 4 bases from J; junction bases left unmatched: 6. This CDR3 has 15 amino acids. The CDR3 DNA is TGTGCCAGCAGCAGGGGGACAGGGAGGAATCAGCCCCAGCATTTT. It translates to CASSRGTGRNQPQHF.

V usage is TRBV7-2 and J usage is TRBJ2-3; maybe TRBD2 (6 bases). The CDR3 covers 16 residues. CDR1 is SGHTA and CDR2 is FQGNSA in the germline V gene. The germline V and J ends were trimmed by 4 bases and 6 bases, with 20 bases remaining between them. The CDR3 reads CASSYWGGAGRDTQYF. The CDR3 DNA sequence: TGTGCCAGCAGCTACTGGGGCGGGGCTGGACGGGATACGCAGTATTTT.

The chain joins TRBV7-8 to TRBJ2-5; no definite D call. The germline gives CDR1 SGHVS, CDR2 FQNEAQ. The CDR3 runs 15 residues. The V end lost 3 bases, the J end lost 5 bases, and 16 bases lay between the germline ends. This CDR3 is CASSFHSQLGETQYF. As DNA, the CDR3 is TGTGCCAGCAGCTTCCATTCTCAGCTGGGGGAGACCCAGTACTTC.

The rearrangement links TRBV29-1 to TRBJ2-5; tentative D call: TRBD2 (6 bases). The ends were cut back, 4 bases at V and 3 bases at J, with 12 bases in the middle. Germline CDR1 and CDR2: SQVTM and ANQGSEA. The length of the CDR3 is 13 residues. In DNA, the CDR3 is TGCAGCGTTGCGGAGGGGAATAAAGAGACCCAGTACTTC. Residues: CSVAEGNKETQYF. Combining the CDR3 with reference TRBV29-1 and TRBJ2-5 gives the whole variable domain SAVISQKPSRDICQRGTSLTIQCQVDSQVTMMFWYRQQPGQSLTLIATANQGSEATYESGFVIDKFPISRPNLTFSTLTVSNMSPEDSSIYLCSVAEGNKETQYFGPGTRLLVL.

The rearrangement joins TRBV2 to TRBJ1-2; D remains ambiguous. The germline CDR1 and CDR2 sequences are SNHLY and FYNNEI. This CDR3 is built from 13 residues. V lost 3 bases and J 4 bases, leaving 9 bases between the germline ends. In DNA, the CDR3 is TGTGCCAGCAGTGATCGACGAGGCTATGGCTACACCTTC. It specifies CASSDRRGYGYTF.

CDR3 sequence: CASSLLHGTQSNYGYTF. Here the CDR3 DNA reads TGCGCCAGCAGCCTACTACATGGGACACAGAGTAACTATGGCTACACCTTC. This chain connects TRBV4-1 to TRBJ1-2; possible D gene TRBD1, 6 bases. CDR1 is MGHRA and CDR2 is YSYEKL in the germline V gene. The CDR3 has 17 amino acids. The ends were cut back, 4 bases at V and 1 base at J, with 19 bases in the middle.

This clone is medium-sized. V and J are TRBV4-3 and TRBJ1-3, with D uncertain. Germline V gives CDR1 LGHNA, CDR2 YSLEER. V was shortened by 4 bases and J by 2 bases, with 9 bases between the two germline ends. The CDR3 is 14 amino acids. The CDR3 nucleotides are TGCGCCAGCAGCCCACGCGTGGCTGGAAACACCATATATTTT. Translating gives CASSPRVAGNTIYF.

This chain connects TRBV7-2 to TRBJ2-5; TRBD2 matches at 9 bases. The CDR3 contains 15 residues. Germline assignment: CDR1 SGHTA and CDR2 FQGNSA. The J segment lost 1 base and the V segment lost 3 bases, leaving 3 bases of the junction unmatched. CDR3 bases: TGTGCCAGCAGCTTCGCGGGGGGGGTCCAAGAGACCCAGTACTTC. Amino acid sequence: CASSFAGGVQETQYF.

This clone was picked up a small number of times. This chain connects TRBV2 to TRBJ2-7; D not certain. V lost 3 bases and J lost 2, with 11 bases in between. CDR3 length: 14 amino acids. The germline V gene encodes CDR1 SNHLY and CDR2 FYNNEI. As DNA, the CDR3 is TGTGCCAGCAGTGACAAAACGGCAACCTACGAGCAGTACTTC. Its protein product is CASSDKTATYEQYF.

The V call is TRBV5-1, the J call TRBJ2-3; TRBD1 might be the D (5 bases). This CDR3 has 13 residues. Per germline, CDR1 SGHRS and CDR2 YFSETQ. V was cut by 4 bases and J by 4 bases, with 10 bases left in between. The CDR3 loop is CASSPGHPDTQYF. CDR3 nucleotide sequence: TGCGCCAGCAGCCCCGGACACCCAGATACGCAGTATTTT. The full variable domain, its missing parts supplied by reference TRBV5-1 and TRBJ2-3, is KAGVTQTPRYLIKTRGQQVTLSCSPISGHRSVSWYQQTPGQGLQFLFEYFSETQRNKGNFPGRFSGRQFSNSRSEMNVSTLELGDSALYLCASSPGHPDTQYFGPGTRLTVL.

The chain carries TRBV9 and TRBJ1-2; D is possibly TRBD1 (5 bases). Looked up from germline, CDR1 is SGDLS and CDR2 is YYNGEE. V shed 0 bases and J shed 5 bases, with 20 bases lying between them. The CDR3 is 17 residues long. This CDR3 reads CASSVGLGRLGGYGYTF. In DNA, the CDR3 is TGTGCCAGCAGCGTAGGATTAGGGAGGCTGGGGGGGTATGGCTACACCTTC.

The chain employs TRBV5-1 and TRBJ2-7, with 9 bases that match TRBD1. Germline V gene data show CDR1 as SGHRS and CDR2 as YFSETQ. The V and J ends lost 4 bases and 3 bases, in that order; junction bases with no gene match: 8. The CDR3 is 15 residues long. As DNA, the CDR3 is TGCGCCAGCAGCCCCCCCCCGGGACAGGGCTACGAGCAGTACTTC. This encodes CASSPPPGQGYEQYF.

This sequence joins TRBV19 and TRBJ2-2; possibly TRBD1 for D (6 bases). Germline assignment: CDR1 LNHDA and CDR2 SQIVND (reference sequence). Between the trimmed V and J ends, which lost 6 bases and 2 bases, there was a span of 10 bases. There are 14 residues in the CDR3. CDR3: CASRWTDNTGELFF. CDR3 nucleotides: TGTGCCAGTAGGTGGACAGATAACACCGGGGAGCTGTTTTTT. The full variable domain, completed using reference TRBV19 and TRBJ2-2, is DGGITQSPKYLFRKEGQNVTLSCEQNLNHDAMYWYRQDPGQGLRLIYYSQIVNDFQKGDIAEGYSVSREKKESFPLTVTSAQKNPTAFYLCASRWTDNTGELFFGEGSRLTVL.

The rearrangement joins TRBV7-9 to TRBJ2-4; TRBD2 matches at 8 bases. Per the germline V gene, CDR1 is SEHNR and CDR2 is FQNEAQ (reference sequence). Germline trimming cut 5 bases from V and 1 base from J; bases unmatched to any gene: 7. This CDR3 has 16 residues. CDR3 loop: CASSRTGGAAKNIQYF. The CDR3, as DNA: TGTGCCAGCAGCCGAACCGGGGGGGCGGCCAAAAACATTCAGTACTTC. Complete variable domain (other parts from reference TRBV7-9 and TRBJ2-4): DTGVSQNPRHKITKRGQNVTFRCDPISEHNRLYWYRQTLGQGPEFLTYFQNEAQLEKSRLLSDRFSAERPKGSFSTLEIQRTEQGDSAMYLCASSRTGGAAKNIQYFGAGTRLSVL.

The chain couples TRBV29-1 to TRBJ1-1; 7 bases map to TRBD1. This CDR3 is built from 13 residues. V dropped 4 bases and J dropped 5; count of bases not matched to a gene: 7. Germline values: CDR1 SQVTM, CDR2 ANQGSEA. As DNA, the CDR3 is TGCAGCGTTGGCAGGGGGGAAAATACTGAAGCTTTCTTT. Protein product: CSVGRGENTEAFF.

The rearrangement links TRBV6-5 to TRBJ1-3; the D gene is possibly TRBD1 (5 bases). The CDR3 is 15 amino acids. The germline gives CDR1 MNHEY, CDR2 SVGAGI. The V end was cut by 6 bases, the J end by 1 base, with 13 bases between. Written as DNA, the CDR3 is TGTGCCAGCAGAATCAAAGGGGTGTCTGGAAACACCATATATTTT. Its protein is CASRIKGVSGNTIYF.

This clone was counted once. This chain uses TRBV19 with TRBJ2-5; the D gene is possibly TRBD2 (7 bases). Trimming left V 5 bases short and J 1 base short, with 14 bases between. This CDR3 region has 15 residues. The germline V gene has CDR1 LNHDA and CDR2 SQIVND (reference sequence). As DNA, the CDR3 is TGTGCCAGTAGTGTGCTTGCGGGGGCCCAAGAGACCCAGTACTTC. It specifies CASSVLAGAQETQYF.

The chain uses TRBV7-7 and TRBJ2-3; D uncertain. Germline V CDR1 and CDR2: SSHAT, FNYEAQ (reference sequence). Between the trimmed V and J ends, which lost 5 bases and 2 bases, there was a span of 23 bases. CDR3 size: 18 residues. CDR3 sequence reads: CASSLGPPDQDVTDTQYF. The CDR3 coding sequence is TGTGCCAGCAGCCTCGGTCCCCCGGACCAGGACGTCACAGATACGCAGTATTTT.

The gene calls are TRBV2 and TRBJ1-2, with 7 bases aligning to TRBD1. Germline V gene data show CDR1 as SNHLY and CDR2 as FYNNEI. The CDR3 spans 14 residues. Trimming at V came to 5 bases and at J to 10 bases, leaving 13 bases not matched to a gene. In DNA form, the CDR3 reads TGTGCCAGCAGTCCAAGCGACACAGGGACAGTCTACACCTTC. This translates into CASSPSDTGTVYTF.

The genes are TRBV9 and TRBJ1-1; D gene ambiguous. The CDR3 covers 13 residues. Trimming took 0 bases from V and 1 from J, leaving 4 bases between them. Germline V lookup: CDR1 SGDLS, CDR2 YYNGEE. CDR3 sequence: CASSVAQNTEAFF. CDR3 coding DNA: TGTGCCAGCAGCGTAGCCCAGAACACTGAAGCTTTCTTT.

This sequence joins TRBV19 and TRBJ2-5; D is unclear. V was shortened by 5 bases and J by 5 bases, with 18 bases between the two germline ends. The CDR3 covers 15 residues. Looked up from germline, CDR1 is LNHDA and CDR2 is SQIVND (reference sequence). As DNA, the CDR3 is TGTGCCAGTAGTCCCAGAGACTTATCTGGGGAGACCCAGTACTTC. Translated, it gives CASSPRDLSGETQYF.

V is TRBV6-5 and J is TRBJ1-5, with 8 bases that match TRBD1. The germline gives CDR1 MNHEY, CDR2 SVGAGI. The CDR3 consists of 16 residues. Germline trimming cut 0 bases from V and 5 bases from J; bases unmatched to any gene: 6. The CDR3 reads CASSYSGQGPDQPQHF. The CDR3 DNA follows: TGTGCCAGCAGTTACTCAGGACAGGGTCCCGATCAGCCCCAGCATTTT.

This chain joins TRBV27 and TRBJ2-1; D call uncertain. The germline gives CDR1 MNHEY, CDR2 SMNVEV (reference sequence). V was clipped by 2 bases and J by 4 bases, with 6 bases between them. The CDR3 has 13 residues. CDR3 region: CASSLARYNEQFF. In DNA, the CDR3 is TGTGCCAGCAGTTTAGCGAGGTACAATGAGCAGTTCTTC.

J is TRBJ1-3 and V is TRBV18; 7 nucleotides line up with TRBD1. This CDR3 is 16 amino acids long. Trimming removed 3 bases from V and 2 bases from J; junction bases left unmatched: 7. Per germline, CDR1 KGHSH and CDR2 LQKENI. DNA of the CDR3: TGTGCCAGCTCACCGGCCACAGGGGAGGCTGGAAACACCATATATTTT. Translating gives CASSPATGEAGNTIYF.

The chain uses TRBV4-1 and TRBJ2-7; D uncertain. Germline assignment: CDR1 MGHRA and CDR2 YSYEKL. The CDR3 loop spans 16 amino acids. Trimming removed 1 base from V and 0 bases from J, with 13 bases in between. The CDR3, as DNA: TGCGCCAGCAGCCAAGGGGTTTCTACACCCTCCTACGAGCAGTACTTC. Translation: CASSQGVSTPSYEQYF.